The sample holds a few counts of the clone carrying this TCR beta chain. The protocol was immunoSEQ multiplex PCR, while the TCRdb copy is restricted to in-frame clones and leaves out a portion. The data hold about 10,000 clones, with roughly 88% observed a single time. Germline CDR1 is SGHAT and CDR2 is FQNNGV. The V gene end was trimmed by 5 bases and the J gene end by 0 bases; junction bases not matched to a gene: 3. CDR3 length: 15 residues. The sample belongs to a study of control samples from healthy donors and cancer patients. The sequencing sample was made of PBMCs. This sequence was found in a man aged 55 to 70 with colorectal cancer. The V call is TRBV11-2, the J call TRBJ1-1; 10 positions agree with TRBD1. CDR3 bases: TGTGCCAGCAGCGAGGGACAGGGGTTGAACACTGAAGCTTTCTTT. This gives the protein CASSEGQGLNTEAFF.